The 22 T cell receptor beta chains given below trace back to one sample, sequenced in a study of tumor and adjacent non-tumor tissue in lung cancer. The template was RNA from unsorted bulk tissue. More than 3 cm separated this lung sample from the edge of the tumor. Three rounds of nested PCR, following a modified ARM-PCR protocol, produced the TCRbeta library. A single record per CDR3 protein comes from TCRdb applying MiXCR to the multiplex PCR reads. The sample lists about 48,000 distinct CDR3 sequences, about two thirds seen once, with approximately 30% in the top ten. Input material: distant non-tumor lung tissue. These receptor sequences come from a woman between 70 and 85 years old with non-small cell lung cancer.

This clonotype has only a few counts. This rearrangement joins TRBV19 to TRBJ2-3, with D uncertain. The CDR3 loop spans 13 amino acids. The V end was cut by 6 bases, the J end by 6 bases, with 13 bases between. Germline CDR1 and CDR2: LNHDA and SQIVND (reference sequence). The CDR3 DNA reads TGTGCCAGTAGCCCGACCCGGGCGGATACGCAGTATTTT. It is translated as CASSPTRADTQYF.

About this clonotype: One end of the junction is discordant with germline, which a read error may explain. The V call is TRBV11-1, the J call TRBJ2-1; no firm D call. The CDR3 covers 16 residues. Germline V gene lookup returns CDR1 SGHAT and CDR2 FQDESV (reference sequence). The CDR3 loop reads CDSSLALVGLYNEQFF. The CDR3 nucleotides read TGTGACAGCAGCTTAGCCCTAGTGGGCCTGTACAACGAGCAGTTCTTT.

Remarks on this clonotype: This CDR3 is missing its conserved last phenylalanine or tryptophan, likely due to a read error. In DNA form, the CDR3 reads TGTGCCAGCAGTTTCAGCGGGAGGCGCTACGAGCAGTACCTT. It codes for CASSFSGRRYEQYL. V gene TRBV28 combines with J gene TRBJ2-7, with 9 nucleotides matching TRBD2. The germline V gene has CDR1 MDHEN and CDR2 SYDVKM. CDR3 length: 14 amino acids. After removal of 3 bases from V and 3 bases from J, the junction contained 3 bases not matched to a gene.

The chain joins TRBV25-1 to TRBJ2-7; 8 bases line up with TRBD2. The germline gives CDR1 MGHDK, CDR2 SYGVNS. The CDR3 spans 13 residues. Unmatched junction bases numbered 7, after V lost 6 bases and J lost 6 bases. The CDR3 spells CASSIAGSFEQYF. For the CDR3, the DNA is TGTGCCAGCAGCATAGCGGGGAGTTTCGAGCAGTACTTC.

This chain joins TRBV4-1 and TRBJ2-7, with 8 bases aligning to TRBD1. Germline CDR1 and CDR2: MGHRA and YSYEKL. The J segment lost 0 bases and the V segment lost 3 bases, leaving 7 bases of the junction unmatched. The CDR3 has 16 amino acids. The DNA for the CDR3 is TGCGCCAGCAGCCACGATTCGGGACAGGACTCCTACGAGCAGTACTTC. This encodes CASSHDSGQDSYEQYF.

On this clonotype itself: This could be a read error, since a much larger clone is one nucleotide away. The chain combines TRBV20-1 with TRBJ2-1; 7 bases map to TRBD2. The CDR3 extends over 11 amino acids. The germline CDR1 and CDR2 sequences are DFQATT and SNEGSKA (reference sequence). The CDR3 nucleotides are TGCAATGCTGGGGGGGTGGATGAGCAGTTCTTC. Translating gives CNAGGVDEQFF.

This clonotype was recorded many times. Just one base apart from a much larger clone, this may be a read error. The V gene is TRBV12-3 or TRBV12-4, the J gene TRBJ2-7, with 12 bases lining up with TRBD2. This CDR3 contains 16 residues. This CDR3 is CATSATLAGGPYEQYF. The DNA of the CDR3 is TGTGCCACCAGTGCAACTCTAGCGGGAGGGCCCTACGAGCAGTACTTC.

In regard to this clonotype: Possible read error: a much larger clone is one base away. The rearrangement joins TRBV2 to TRBJ2-2, with TRBD1 matching 9 bases. Germline loops: CDR1 SNHLY, CDR2 FYNNEI. Trimming removed 7 bases from V and 6 bases from J; junction bases left unmatched: 6. This CDR3 has 14 residues. CDR3 in amino acids: CASKGQGIPGELFF. The DNA of the CDR3 is TGTGCCAGCAAGGGACAGGGCATCCCCGGGGAGCTGTTTTTT.

As regards this clonotype: A much bigger clone sits one base away, suggesting this may be a read error. The V gene is TRBV20-1, the J gene TRBJ2-1, with D perhaps matching TRBD2 (5 bases). CDR3 length: 12 amino acids. CDR1 DFQATT and CDR2 SNEGSKA come from the germline V gene (reference sequence). This CDR3 is CGASRHSNEQFF. Written as DNA, the CDR3 is TGCGGTGCTAGCCGACATTCCAATGAGCAGTTCTTC.

The table lists this clonotype with many counts. The chain is built from TRBV28 and TRBJ2-7; D not certain. Trimming removed 4 bases at V and 5 bases at J, with 21 bases between. The length of the CDR3 is 16 residues. Germline CDR1 is MDHEN and CDR2 is SYDVKM. CDR3 DNA sequence: TGTGCCAGCAGTTCGCGAGGTAGCACCAGTGGGCACGAGCAGTACTTC. It translates to CASSSRGSTSGHEQYF.

This clonotype was found once. A much larger clone sits a single nucleotide away, making a read error possible. This chain uses TRBV5-1 with TRBJ2-3, with D possibly TRBD2 on 6 matching bases. This CDR3 spans 13 amino acids. Germline assignment: CDR1 SGHRS and CDR2 YFSETQ. The CDR3 is CASGETSKDTQYF. CDR3 bases: TGCGCCAGCGGCGAAACTAGCAAAGATACGCAGTATTTT.

A word on this clonotype: A much bigger clone sits one base away, suggesting this may be a read error. The chain combines TRBV28 with TRBJ2-1, with TRBD2 identical over 7 bases. Germline values: CDR1 MDHEN, CDR2 SYDVKM. J lost 8 bases, V lost 6 bases, and 13 bases had no gene match. There are 15 residues in the CDR3. The chain's CDR3 is CASREAGEVYDEQFF. The CDR3 DNA reads as TGTGCCAGCAGGGAGGCGGGAGAGGTATACGATGAGCAGTTCTTC. The full variable domain, in which reference TRBV28 and TRBJ2-1 provide the parts outside the CDR3, is DVKVTQSSRYLVKRTGEKVFLECVQDMDHENMFWYRQDPGLGLRLIYFSYDVKMKEKGDIPEGYSVSREKKERFSLILESASTNQTSMYLCASREAGEVYDEQFFGPGTRLTVL.

With respect to this clonotype: At one end, the junction sequence differs from germline, possibly due to a read error. This chain links TRBV6-1 with TRBJ1-1, with D unclear. The CDR3 is 13 residues long. Germline CDR1 reads MNHNS; CDR2 reads SASEGT. DNA for the CDR3: TGTGCTAGCAGAGAACCAGAGAACACTGAAGCTTTCTTT. This codes for CASREPENTEAFF.

To note about this clonotype: As the CDR3 is not closed by the conserved phenylalanine or tryptophan, this likely results from a read error. This chain connects TRBV28 to TRBJ1-2; TRBD1 agrees at 10 bases. The CDR3 loop spans 13 amino acids. The germline gives CDR1 MDHEN, CDR2 SYDVKM. The DNA of the CDR3 is TGTGTCACCCGGACAGGGGGGAACTATGGCTACACCTCC. It specifies CVTRTGGNYGYTS.

The chain carries TRBV10-3 and TRBJ2-1; TRBD2 matches at 8 bases. The CDR3 loop spans 15 amino acids. The V and J ends lost 3 bases and 8 bases, in that order; junction bases with no gene match: 9. The germline gives CDR1 ENHRY, CDR2 SYGVKD. CDR3 amino acids: CAISDPGLAAYEQFF. In DNA, the CDR3 is TGTGCCATCAGTGACCCCGGACTAGCTGCGTATGAGCAGTTCTTC.

Of note for this clonotype: A much larger clone differs by one base, so this may be a read error. This sequence joins TRBV28 and TRBJ2-1; 13 positions agree with TRBD2. Germline V gene lookup returns CDR1 MDHEN and CDR2 SYDVKM. The CDR3 has 18 amino acids. This chain's CDR3 is CASSTRLAGGRGANERFF. The CDR3 bases are TGTGCCAGCAGTACCAGACTAGCGGGAGGCCGTGGGGCAAATGAGCGGTTCTTC.

A remark on this clonotype: One end of the junction fails to match germline, which may point to a read error. This chain links TRBV6-5 with TRBJ1-5; D is undetermined. The germline gives CDR1 MNHEY, CDR2 SVGAGI. This CDR3 comprises 16 residues. The DNA for the CDR3 is TGTGCCAACAGTTACTCTTGGGAGGATAGCAATCAGACCCAGCATTTT. Its protein product is CANSYSWEDSNQTQHF.

This clonotype has only one observation. The conserved closing phenylalanine or tryptophan is absent in this CDR3, likely reflecting a read error. The chain uses TRBV5-1 and TRBJ2-7; D uncertain. Germline V gene sequence: CDR1 SGHRS, CDR2 YFSETQ. CDR3 length: 14 amino acids. The ends were cut back, 0 bases at V and 1 base at J, with 8 bases in the middle. Here the CDR3 DNA reads TGCGCCAGCAGCTTGGGGCAGTATTCCTACGAGCAGTACTTA. Translated, it gives CASSLGQYSYEQYL.

Details on this clonotype: Because the CDR3 is missing its conserved closing phenylalanine or tryptophan, this is likely a read error. Because the CDR3's place on the DNA is in doubt, the DNA is left out and the CDR3 is given as listed by TCRdb. The chain links TRBV11-1 to TRBJ2-1; the table's D call, TRBD2, has no DNA check behind it. Per germline, CDR1 SGHAT and CDR2 FQDESV (reference sequence). A total of 16 residues make up the CDR3, ends included. The CDR3 loop is CASSLALAGLNNEQFI.

V gene TRBV11-2 combines with J gene TRBJ2-7, with D uncertain. Trimming took 6 bases from V and 3 from J, leaving 6 bases between them. Germline V lookup: CDR1 SGHAT, CDR2 FQNNGV. The CDR3 has 11 amino acids. CDR3 residues: CASRESYEQYF. As DNA, the CDR3 is TGTGCCAGCAGAGAAAGCTACGAGCAGTACTTC.

This clonotype was detected ten times or more. This chain connects TRBV12-3 or TRBV12-4 to TRBJ1-3; D is ambiguous. Between the trimmed V and J ends, which lost 0 bases and 2 bases, there was a span of 11 bases. CDR3 length: 16 amino acids. CDR3 amino acids: CASSLAPSPTGNTIYF. Written as DNA, the CDR3 is TGTGCCAGCAGTTTAGCGCCCAGTCCAACTGGAAACACCATATATTTT.

A note on this clonotype: The junction does not match germline at one end; this may be a read error. This rearrangement joins TRBV7-2 to TRBJ2-2; TRBD2 agrees at 14 bases. This CDR3 is 18 amino acids long. Germline-derived CDR1 and CDR2 are SGHTA and FQGNSA. CDR3 DNA: TGTGCCAGCACCTGGGGACTAGCGGGAGATCCGAACACCTGGGAGCTGTTTTTT. It translates to CASTWGLAGDPNTWELFF.